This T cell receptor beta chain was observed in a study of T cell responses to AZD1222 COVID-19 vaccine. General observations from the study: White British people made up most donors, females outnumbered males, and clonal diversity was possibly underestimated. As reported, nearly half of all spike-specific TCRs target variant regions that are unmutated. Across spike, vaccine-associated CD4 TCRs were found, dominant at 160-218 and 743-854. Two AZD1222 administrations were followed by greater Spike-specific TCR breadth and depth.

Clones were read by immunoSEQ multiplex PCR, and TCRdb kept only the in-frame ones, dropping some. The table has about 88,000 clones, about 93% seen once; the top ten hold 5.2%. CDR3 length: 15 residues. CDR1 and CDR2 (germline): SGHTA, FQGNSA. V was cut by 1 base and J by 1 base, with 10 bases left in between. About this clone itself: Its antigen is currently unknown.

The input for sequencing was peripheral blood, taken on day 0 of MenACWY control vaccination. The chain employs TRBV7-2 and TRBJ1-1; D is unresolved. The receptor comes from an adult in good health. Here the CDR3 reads CASSLVAESNTEAFF. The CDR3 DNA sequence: TGTGCCAGCAGCTTAGTGGCCGAGTCGAACACTGAAGCTTTCTTT.